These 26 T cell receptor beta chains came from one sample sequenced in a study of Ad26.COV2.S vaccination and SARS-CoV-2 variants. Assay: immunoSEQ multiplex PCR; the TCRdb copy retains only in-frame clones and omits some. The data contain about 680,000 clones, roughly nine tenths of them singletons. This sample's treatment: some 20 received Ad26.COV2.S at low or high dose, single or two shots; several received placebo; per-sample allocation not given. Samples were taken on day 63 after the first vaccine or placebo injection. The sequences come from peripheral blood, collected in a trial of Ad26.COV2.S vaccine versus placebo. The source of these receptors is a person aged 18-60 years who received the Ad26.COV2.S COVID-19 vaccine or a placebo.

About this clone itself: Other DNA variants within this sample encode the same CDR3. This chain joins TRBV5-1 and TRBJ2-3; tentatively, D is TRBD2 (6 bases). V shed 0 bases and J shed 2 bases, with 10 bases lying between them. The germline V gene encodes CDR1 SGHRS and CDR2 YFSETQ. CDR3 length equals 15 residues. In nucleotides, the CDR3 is TGCGCCAGCAGCTTGGGCGCGGGGACCACAGATACGCAGTATTTT. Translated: CASSLGAGTTDTQYF.

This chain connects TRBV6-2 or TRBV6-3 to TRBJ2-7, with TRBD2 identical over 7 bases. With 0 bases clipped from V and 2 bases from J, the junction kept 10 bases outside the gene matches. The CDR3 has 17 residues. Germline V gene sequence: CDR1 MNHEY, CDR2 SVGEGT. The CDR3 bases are TGTGCCAGCAGTTACTCCGATGGGCGGGAGAGCCCCTACGAGCAGTACTTC. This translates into CASSYSDGRESPYEQYF.

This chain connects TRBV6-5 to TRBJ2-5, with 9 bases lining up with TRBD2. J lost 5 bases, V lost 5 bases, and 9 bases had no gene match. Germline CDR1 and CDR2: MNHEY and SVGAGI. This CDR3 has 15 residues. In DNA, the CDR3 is TGTGCCAGCAGTAGATTAGCGGGAGTTCGGGAGACCCAGTACTTC. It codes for CASSRLAGVRETQYF.

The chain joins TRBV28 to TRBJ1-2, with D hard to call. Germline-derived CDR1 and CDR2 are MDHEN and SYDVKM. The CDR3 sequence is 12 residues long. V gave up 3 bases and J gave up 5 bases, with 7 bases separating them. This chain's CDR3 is CASSFGGYGYTF. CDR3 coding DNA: TGTGCCAGCAGTTTCGGAGGATATGGCTACACCTTC.

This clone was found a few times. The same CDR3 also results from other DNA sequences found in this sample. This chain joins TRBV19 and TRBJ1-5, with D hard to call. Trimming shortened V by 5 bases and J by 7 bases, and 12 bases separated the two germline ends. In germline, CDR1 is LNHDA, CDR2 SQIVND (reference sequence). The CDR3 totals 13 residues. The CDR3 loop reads CASSEGDGQPQHF. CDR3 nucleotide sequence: TGTGCCAGTAGTGAGGGAGATGGGCAGCCCCAGCATTTT. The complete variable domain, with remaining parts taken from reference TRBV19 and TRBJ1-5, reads DGGITQSPKYLFRKEGQNVTLSCEQNLNHDAMYWYRQDPGQGLRLIYYSQIVNDFQKGDIAEGYSVSREKKESFPLTVTSAQKNPTAFYLCASSEGDGQPQHFGDGTRLSIL.

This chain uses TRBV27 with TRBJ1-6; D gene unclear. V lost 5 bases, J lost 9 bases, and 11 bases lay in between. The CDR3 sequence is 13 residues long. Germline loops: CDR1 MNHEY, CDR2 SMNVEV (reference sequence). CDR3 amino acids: CASSLTPGSPLHF. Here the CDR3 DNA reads TGTGCCAGCAGTCTTACCCCAGGTTCACCCCTCCACTTT.

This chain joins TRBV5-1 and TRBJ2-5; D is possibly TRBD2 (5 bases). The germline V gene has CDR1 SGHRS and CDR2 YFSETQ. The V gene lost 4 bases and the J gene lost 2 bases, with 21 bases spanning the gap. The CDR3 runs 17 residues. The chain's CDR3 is CASSPHLAPGTQETQYF. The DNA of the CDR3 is TGCGCCAGCAGCCCCCATCTAGCTCCCGGTACGCAAGAGACCCAGTACTTC.

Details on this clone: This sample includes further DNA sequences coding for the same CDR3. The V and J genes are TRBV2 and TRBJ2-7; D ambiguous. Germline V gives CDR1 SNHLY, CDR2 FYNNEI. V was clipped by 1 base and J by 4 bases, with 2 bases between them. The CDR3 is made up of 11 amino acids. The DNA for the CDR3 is TGTGCCAGCAGTGAAGTATACGAGCAGTACTTC. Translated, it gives CASSEVYEQYF. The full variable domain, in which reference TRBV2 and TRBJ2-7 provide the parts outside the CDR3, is EPEVTQTPSHQVTQMGQEVILRCVPISNHLYFYWYRQILGQKVEFLVSFYNNEISEKSEIFDDQFSVERPDGSNFTLKIRSTKLEDSAMYFCASSEVYEQYFGPGTRLTVT.

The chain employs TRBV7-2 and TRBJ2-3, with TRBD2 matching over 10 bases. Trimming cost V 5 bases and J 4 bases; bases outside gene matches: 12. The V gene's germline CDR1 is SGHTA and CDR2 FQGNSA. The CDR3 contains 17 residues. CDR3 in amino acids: CASSTAFTSGKADTQYF. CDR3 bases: TGTGCCAGCAGCACAGCATTCACTAGCGGGAAGGCAGATACGCAGTATTTT.

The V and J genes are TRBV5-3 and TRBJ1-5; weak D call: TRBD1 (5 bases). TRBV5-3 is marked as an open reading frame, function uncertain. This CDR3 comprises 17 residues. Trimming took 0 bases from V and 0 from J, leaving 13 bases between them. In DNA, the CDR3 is TGTGCCAGAAGCTTGGGAGGGGACGGAGATAGCAATCAGCCCCAGCATTTT. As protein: CARSLGGDGDSNQPQHF.

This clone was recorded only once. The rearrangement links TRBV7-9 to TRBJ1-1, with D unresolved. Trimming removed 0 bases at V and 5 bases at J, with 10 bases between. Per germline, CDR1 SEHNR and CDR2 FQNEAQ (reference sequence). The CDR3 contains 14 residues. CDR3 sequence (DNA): TGTGCCAGCAGCTTAGCAGGGTCAGGAACTGAAGCTTTCTTT. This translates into CASSLAGSGTEAFF.

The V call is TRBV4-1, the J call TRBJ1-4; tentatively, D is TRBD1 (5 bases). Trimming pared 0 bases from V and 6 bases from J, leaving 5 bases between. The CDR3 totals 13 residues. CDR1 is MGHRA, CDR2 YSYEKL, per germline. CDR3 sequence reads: CASSQETDEKLFF. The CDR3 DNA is TGCGCCAGCAGCCAAGAGACAGATGAAAAACTGTTTTTT.

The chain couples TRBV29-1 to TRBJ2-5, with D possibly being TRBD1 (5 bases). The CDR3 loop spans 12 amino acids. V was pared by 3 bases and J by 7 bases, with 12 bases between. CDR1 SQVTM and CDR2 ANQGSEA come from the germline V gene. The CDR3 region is CSVDRREGTQYF. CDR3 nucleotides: TGCAGCGTTGACCGCAGGGAAGGGACCCAGTACTTC.

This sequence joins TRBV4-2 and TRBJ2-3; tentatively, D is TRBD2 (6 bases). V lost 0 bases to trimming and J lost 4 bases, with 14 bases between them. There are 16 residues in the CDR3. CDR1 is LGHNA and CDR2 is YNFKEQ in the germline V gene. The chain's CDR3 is CASSQEDYLVPDTQYF. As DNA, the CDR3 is TGTGCCAGCAGCCAAGAGGACTATCTGGTCCCAGATACGCAGTATTTT.

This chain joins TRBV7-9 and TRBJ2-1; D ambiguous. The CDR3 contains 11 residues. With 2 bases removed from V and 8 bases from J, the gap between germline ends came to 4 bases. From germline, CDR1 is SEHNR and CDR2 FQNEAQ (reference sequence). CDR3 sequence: CASSLLYEQFF. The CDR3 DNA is TGTGCCAGCAGCTTACTTTATGAGCAGTTCTTC.

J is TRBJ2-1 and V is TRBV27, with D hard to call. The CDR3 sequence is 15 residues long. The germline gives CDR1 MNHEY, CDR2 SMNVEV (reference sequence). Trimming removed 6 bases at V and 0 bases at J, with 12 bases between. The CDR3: CASRLGQSSYNEQFF. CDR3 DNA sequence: TGTGCCAGCAGGCTCGGGCAGAGCTCCTACAATGAGCAGTTCTTC.

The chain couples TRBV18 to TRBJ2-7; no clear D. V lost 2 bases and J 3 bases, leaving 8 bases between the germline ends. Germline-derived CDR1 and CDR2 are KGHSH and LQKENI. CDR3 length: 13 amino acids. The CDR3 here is CASSPMADYEQYF. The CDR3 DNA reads TGTGCCAGCTCACCAATGGCTGACTACGAGCAGTACTTC.

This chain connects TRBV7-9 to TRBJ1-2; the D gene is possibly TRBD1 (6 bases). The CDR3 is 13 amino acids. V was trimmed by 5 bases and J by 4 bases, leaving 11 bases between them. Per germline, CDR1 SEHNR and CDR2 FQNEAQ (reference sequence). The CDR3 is CASSPTGTYGYTF. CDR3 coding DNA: TGTGCCAGCAGCCCAACAGGGACCTATGGCTACACCTTC.

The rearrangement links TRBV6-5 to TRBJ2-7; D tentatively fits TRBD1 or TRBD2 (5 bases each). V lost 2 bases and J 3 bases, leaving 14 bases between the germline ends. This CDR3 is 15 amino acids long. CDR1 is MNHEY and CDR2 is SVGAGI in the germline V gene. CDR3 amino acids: CASSYTVGDGYEQYF. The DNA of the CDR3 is TGTGCCAGCAGTTACACGGTAGGGGACGGCTACGAGCAGTACTTC.

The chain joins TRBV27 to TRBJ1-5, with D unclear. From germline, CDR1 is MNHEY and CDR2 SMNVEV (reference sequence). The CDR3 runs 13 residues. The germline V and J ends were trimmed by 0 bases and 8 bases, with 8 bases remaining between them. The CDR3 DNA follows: TGTGCCAGCAGTTTATCGGTCCTGGAGCCCCAGCATTTT. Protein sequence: CASSLSVLEPQHF.

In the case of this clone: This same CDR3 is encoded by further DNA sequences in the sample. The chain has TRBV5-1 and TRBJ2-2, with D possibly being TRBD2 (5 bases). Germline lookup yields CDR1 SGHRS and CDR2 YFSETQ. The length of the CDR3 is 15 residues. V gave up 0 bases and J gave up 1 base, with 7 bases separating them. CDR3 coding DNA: TGCGCCAGCAGCTTGGCCGCGGGGAACACCGGGGAGCTGTTTTTT. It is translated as CASSLAAGNTGELFF.

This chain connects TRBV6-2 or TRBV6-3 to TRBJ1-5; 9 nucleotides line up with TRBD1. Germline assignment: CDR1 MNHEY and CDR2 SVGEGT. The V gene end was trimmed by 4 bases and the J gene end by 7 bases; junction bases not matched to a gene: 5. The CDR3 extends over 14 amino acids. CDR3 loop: CASSSPGQGQPQHF. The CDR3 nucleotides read TGTGCCAGCAGTTCTCCGGGACAGGGACAGCCCCAGCATTTT.

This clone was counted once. The CDR3 region has the DNA TGCGCCAGCAGTGATCAGGCTTTCCCCTACAATGAGCAGTTCTTC. Encoded protein: CASSDQAFPYNEQFF. The chain employs TRBV10-1 and TRBJ2-1; D gene ambiguous. With 3 bases removed from V and 2 bases from J, the gap between germline ends came to 11 bases. CDR3 length: 15 residues. Germline V lookup: CDR1 WNHNN, CDR2 SYGVQD (reference sequence).

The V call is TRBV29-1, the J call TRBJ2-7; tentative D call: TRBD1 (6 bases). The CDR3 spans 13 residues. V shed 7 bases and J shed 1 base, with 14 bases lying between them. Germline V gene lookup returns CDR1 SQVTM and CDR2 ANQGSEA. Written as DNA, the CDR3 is TGCAGCGCTGGGGGCCTTGAATCCTACGAGCAGTACTTC. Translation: CSAGGLESYEQYF.

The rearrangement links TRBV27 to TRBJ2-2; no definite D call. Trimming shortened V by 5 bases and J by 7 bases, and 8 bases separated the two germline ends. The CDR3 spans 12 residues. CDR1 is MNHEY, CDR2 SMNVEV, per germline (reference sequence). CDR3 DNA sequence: TGTGCCAGCAGTCGAGGCGGCGGGGAGCTGTTTTTT. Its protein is CASSRGGGELFF.

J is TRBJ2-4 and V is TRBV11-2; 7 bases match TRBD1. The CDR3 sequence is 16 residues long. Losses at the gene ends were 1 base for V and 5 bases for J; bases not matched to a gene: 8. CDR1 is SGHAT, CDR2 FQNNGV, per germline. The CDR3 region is CASSLGGTAFQNIQYF. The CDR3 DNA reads TGTGCCAGCAGCTTAGGGGGGACAGCTTTCCAAAACATTCAGTACTTC.